This T cell receptor beta chain stems from a study of blood T cell repertoires in COVID-19. Study at large: The United States, Italy and Spain provided the acute and convalescent COVID-19 samples. Sample material is recorded as cDNA or gDNA derived from T cells, B-cell-depleted T cells, or PBMCs.

Trimming removed 1 base from V and 4 bases from J, with 14 bases in between. This CDR3 has 16 residues. Germline V gene lookup returns CDR1 MNHNS and CDR2 SASEGT. Original processing notes: Scientists estimated how many nucleated cells there were by amplifying reference gene primers. Here immunoSEQ multiplex PCR was the method, and the copy in TCRdb shows in-frame clones only, minus some. For V, J and clone size, that table is used; D and trimming come from the DNA. The sample gives approximately 200,000 clones, approximately 84% of which show up once; around 6.9% is in the top ten. This receptor was identified in a human donor with acute or convalescent COVID-19. The donor label of this sample is uncertain. The specimen was peripheral blood. The rearrangement uses TRBV6-1 and TRBJ1-3, with D perhaps matching TRBD1 (5 bases). The DNA of the CDR3 is TGTGCCAGCAGTGAAGAGTGGGGGGTAGCGGGAAACACCATATATTTT. Translating it yields CASSEEWGVAGNTIYF.